This T cell receptor (beta chain) was documented in a study of T cell clones after liver transplantation (dated by TCRdb to the late 2010s). Study-level background: Samples were obtained from ITN030ST, a randomized trial in which withdrawal of immunosuppression was attempted within 2 years of liver transplantation. A cohort of 8 liver transplant recipients was studied, of whom 3 were classified as tolerant and 5 as non-tolerant. Tolerance was defined as complete withdrawal of immunosuppression for at least one year without a rise in liver enzymes beyond twice the upper limit of normal. The subjects received no induction therapy and were kept on standard immunosuppression until randomization at 12-24 months post-transplant. Third party-reactive TCRbeta sequences were also identified from pre-transplant MLRs to serve as an antigen-independent comparator for donor-reactive sequences. After a pre-transplant mixed lymphocyte reaction, TCRbeta sequencing was used to pinpoint donor-reactive T cell clones, which were subsequently tracked in post-transplant blood. Three of the eight recipients were HCV-positive; the others were transplanted for non-autoimmune, non-viral indications. Blood samples were collected pre-transplant, then pre-randomization ahead of withdrawal, and finally post-randomization once withdrawal had either been completed or failed. The study at large found these results: In 5 of 8 subjects, circulating donor-reactive CD4 TCRbeta sequences decreased significantly after transplant, regardless of tolerance or HCV status. Low numbers of available donor cells limited the measurable donor-reactive repertoire in two subjects. Because allograft tissue specimens were not available, migration of donor-reactive T cells into the graft, rather than deletion, may have occurred. Conclusions were preliminary, limited by small, heterogeneous patient numbers and non-standardized post-transplant time points. A greater decline was seen for donor-reactive sequences than for third party-reactive sequences, suggesting partial antigen-specific deletion unrelated to withdrawal success. When repertoire turnover was taken into account, detection of donor-reactive sequences was significantly reduced in 7 of 8 subjects for CD4 and in 8 of 8 subjects for CD8.

Unstimulated PBMCs, after thawing, were stained for CD3, CD4 and CD8 and then FACS-sorted into CD3+CD4+ and CD3+CD8+ populations. Randomization to immunosuppression withdrawal applied to every one of the 8 studied subjects. The Qiagen DNeasy Blood and Tissue Kit was used for isolation of genomic DNA. Using immunoSEQ, frozen genomic DNA was subjected to high-throughput TCRbeta CDR3 sequencing, a process that included PCR amplification, mapping, bias correction and internal controls. The published analysis was carried out like this. Productive rearrangements were retained, and unique TCRbeta sequences were defined by the CDR3 nucleotide sequence together with the V and J gene. For classification of a sequence as donor-reactive, at least 5-fold expansion in CFSE-low cells relative to unstimulated pre-transplant cells and a frequency of at least 0.01% were required. Minimum frequency thresholds were set for each subject on the basis of the unstimulated sample with the lowest template count, so that a detection power of at least 90% was ensured. Jensen-Shannon divergence between the top 1000 TCRbeta sequences post-transplant and pre-transplant was used to measure repertoire turnover. Changes in detection of donor-reactive sequences were tested with two-sided Fisher's exact tests. In its TCRdb copy, this immuneACCESS table keeps in-frame sequences only and misses some clones. Where compared with another copy, unresolved V genes explain less than half of these, and the others have no known cause. The DNA gave D and trimming, while V, J and clone size come from that table. This sample is represented by some 80,000 clones; 84% of them were singletons. 2.1% of the sample is held by the ten biggest clonotypes.

Regarding this clone: Its target antigen remains unknown. No base qualities exist here, and no much larger clone lies one base off it.

The sample consisted of CD4+ T cells from blood, taken 48 months after liver transplant. This receptor was obtained from a human patient who received a liver transplant. Following transplantation, T cells from the graft donor may be among those present.

The CDR3 is CASSGAGSQETQYF. The base sequence is TGTGCCAGCTCAGGAGCGGGGTCTCAAGAGACCCAGTACTTC. The rearranged segments are TRBV18 and TRBJ2-5; 7 of the junction bases match TRBD2. Compared with germline, V lacks 5 bases and J lacks 2 bases; bases without a gene match: 5. Via the germline V gene, CDR1 is KGHSH and CDR2 LQKENI. The CDR3 spans 14 residues, from the cysteine through the phenylalanine. Only the CDR3 DNA is retained, 42 bases long and in frame from the first base. Extended through the reference TRBV18 and TRBJ2-5 proteins, this CDR3 yields the full variable domain: NAGVMQNPRHLVRRRGQEARLRCSPMKGHSHVYWYRQLPEEGLKFMVYLQKENIIDESGMPKERFSAEFPKEGPSILRIQQVVRGDSAAYFCASSGAGSQETQYFGPGTRLLVL.